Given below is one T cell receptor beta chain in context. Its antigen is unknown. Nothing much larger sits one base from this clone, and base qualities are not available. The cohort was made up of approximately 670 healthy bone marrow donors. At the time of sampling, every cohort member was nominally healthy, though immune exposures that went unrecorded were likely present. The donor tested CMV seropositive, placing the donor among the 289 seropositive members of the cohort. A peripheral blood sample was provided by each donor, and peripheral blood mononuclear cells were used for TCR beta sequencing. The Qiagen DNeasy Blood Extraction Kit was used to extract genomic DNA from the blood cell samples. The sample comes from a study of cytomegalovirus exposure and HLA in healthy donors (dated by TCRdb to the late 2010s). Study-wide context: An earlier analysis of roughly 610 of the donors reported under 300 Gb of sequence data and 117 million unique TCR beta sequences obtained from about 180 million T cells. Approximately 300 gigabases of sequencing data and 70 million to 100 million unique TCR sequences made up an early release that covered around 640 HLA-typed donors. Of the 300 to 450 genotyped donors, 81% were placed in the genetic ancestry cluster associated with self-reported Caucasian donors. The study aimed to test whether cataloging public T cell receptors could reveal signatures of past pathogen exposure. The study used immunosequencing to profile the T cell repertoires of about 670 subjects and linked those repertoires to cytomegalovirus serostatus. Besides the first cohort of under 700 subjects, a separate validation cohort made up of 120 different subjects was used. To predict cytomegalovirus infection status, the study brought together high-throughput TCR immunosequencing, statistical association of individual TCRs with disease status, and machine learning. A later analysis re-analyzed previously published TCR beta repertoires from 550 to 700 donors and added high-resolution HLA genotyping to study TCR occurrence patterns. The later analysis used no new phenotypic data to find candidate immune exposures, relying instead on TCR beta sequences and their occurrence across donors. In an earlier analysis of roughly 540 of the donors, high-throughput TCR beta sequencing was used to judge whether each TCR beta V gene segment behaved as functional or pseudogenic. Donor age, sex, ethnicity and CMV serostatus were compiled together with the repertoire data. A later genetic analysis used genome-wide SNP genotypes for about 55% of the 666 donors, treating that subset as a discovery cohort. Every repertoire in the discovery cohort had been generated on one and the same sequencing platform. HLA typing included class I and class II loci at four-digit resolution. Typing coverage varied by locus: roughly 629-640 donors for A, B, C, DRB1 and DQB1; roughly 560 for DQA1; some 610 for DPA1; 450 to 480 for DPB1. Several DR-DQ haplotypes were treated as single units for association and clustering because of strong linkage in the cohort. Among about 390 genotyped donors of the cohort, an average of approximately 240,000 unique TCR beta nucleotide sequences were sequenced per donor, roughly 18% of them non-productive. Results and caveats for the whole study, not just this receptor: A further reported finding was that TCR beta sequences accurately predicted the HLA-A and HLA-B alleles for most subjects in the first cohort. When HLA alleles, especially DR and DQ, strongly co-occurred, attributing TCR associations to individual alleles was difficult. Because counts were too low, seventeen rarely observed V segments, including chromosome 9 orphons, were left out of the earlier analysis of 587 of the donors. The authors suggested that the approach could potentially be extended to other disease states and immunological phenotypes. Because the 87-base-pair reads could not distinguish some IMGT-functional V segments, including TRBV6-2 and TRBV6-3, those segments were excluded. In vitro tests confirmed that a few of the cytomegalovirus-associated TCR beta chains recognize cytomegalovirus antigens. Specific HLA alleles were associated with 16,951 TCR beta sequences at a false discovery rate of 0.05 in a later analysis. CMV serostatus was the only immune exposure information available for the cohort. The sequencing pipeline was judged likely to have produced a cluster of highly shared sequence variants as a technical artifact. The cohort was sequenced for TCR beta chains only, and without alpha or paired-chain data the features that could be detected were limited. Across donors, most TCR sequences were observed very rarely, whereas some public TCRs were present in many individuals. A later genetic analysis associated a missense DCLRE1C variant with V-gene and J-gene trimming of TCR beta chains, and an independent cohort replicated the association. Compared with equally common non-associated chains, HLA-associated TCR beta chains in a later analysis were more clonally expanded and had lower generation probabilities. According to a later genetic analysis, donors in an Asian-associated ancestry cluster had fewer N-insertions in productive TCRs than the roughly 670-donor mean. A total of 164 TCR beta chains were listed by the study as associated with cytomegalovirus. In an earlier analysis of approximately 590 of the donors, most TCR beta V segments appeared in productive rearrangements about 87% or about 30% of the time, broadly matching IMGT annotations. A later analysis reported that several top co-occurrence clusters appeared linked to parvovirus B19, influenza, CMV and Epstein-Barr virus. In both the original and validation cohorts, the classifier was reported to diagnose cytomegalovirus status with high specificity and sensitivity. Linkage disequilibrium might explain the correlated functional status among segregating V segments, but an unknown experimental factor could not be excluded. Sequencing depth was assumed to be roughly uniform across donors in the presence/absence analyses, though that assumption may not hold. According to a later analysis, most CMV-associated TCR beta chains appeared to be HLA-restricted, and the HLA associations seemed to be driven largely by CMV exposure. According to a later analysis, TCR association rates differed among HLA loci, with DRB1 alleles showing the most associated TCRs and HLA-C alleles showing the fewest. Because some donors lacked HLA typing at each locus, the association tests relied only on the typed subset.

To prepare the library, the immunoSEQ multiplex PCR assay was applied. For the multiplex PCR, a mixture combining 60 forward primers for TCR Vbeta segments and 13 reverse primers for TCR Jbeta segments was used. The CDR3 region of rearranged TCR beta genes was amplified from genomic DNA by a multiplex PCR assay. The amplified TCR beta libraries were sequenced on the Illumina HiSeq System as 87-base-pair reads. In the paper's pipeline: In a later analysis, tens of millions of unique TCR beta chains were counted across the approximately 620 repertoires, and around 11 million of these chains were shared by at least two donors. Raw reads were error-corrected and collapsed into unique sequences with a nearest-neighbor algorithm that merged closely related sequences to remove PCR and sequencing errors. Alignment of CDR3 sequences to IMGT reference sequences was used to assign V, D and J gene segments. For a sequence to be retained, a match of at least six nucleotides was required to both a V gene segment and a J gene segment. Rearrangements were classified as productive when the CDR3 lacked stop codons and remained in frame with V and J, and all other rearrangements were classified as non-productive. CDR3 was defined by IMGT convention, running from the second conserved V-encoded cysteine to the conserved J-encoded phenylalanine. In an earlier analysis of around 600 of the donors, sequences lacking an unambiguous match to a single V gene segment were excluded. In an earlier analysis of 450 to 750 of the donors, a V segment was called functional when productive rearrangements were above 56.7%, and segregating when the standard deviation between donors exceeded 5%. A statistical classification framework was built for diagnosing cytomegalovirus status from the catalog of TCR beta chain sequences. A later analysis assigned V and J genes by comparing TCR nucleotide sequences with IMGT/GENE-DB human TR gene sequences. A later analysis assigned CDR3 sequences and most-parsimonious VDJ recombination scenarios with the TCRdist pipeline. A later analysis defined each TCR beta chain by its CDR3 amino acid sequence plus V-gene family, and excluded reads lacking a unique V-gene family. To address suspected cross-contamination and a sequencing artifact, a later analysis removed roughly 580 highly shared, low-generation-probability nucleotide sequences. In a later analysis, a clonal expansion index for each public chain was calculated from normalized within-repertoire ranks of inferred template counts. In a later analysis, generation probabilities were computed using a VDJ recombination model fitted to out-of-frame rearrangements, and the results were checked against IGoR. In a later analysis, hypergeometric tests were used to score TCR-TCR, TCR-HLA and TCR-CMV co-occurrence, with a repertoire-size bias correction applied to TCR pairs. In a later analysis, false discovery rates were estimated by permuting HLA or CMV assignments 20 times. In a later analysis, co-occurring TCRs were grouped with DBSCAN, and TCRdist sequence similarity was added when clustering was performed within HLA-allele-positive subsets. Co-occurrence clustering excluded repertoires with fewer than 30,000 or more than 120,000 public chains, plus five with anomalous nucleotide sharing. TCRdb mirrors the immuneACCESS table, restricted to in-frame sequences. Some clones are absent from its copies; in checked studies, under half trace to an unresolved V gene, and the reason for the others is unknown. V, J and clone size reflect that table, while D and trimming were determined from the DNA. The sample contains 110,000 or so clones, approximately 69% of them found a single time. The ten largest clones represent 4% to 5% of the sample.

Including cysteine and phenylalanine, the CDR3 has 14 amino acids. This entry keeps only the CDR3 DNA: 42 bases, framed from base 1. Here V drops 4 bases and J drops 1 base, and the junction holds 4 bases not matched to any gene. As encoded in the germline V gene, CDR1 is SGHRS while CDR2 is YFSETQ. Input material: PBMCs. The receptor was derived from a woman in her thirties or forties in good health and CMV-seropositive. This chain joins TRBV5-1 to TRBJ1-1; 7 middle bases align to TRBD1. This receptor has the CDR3 CASSIRTGNTEAFF. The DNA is TGCGCCAGCAGCATTAGGACAGGGAACACTGAAGCTTTCTTT.